A single sample is the source of the 27 T cell receptor beta chains below, sequenced in a study of long-term antiretroviral therapy in people with HIV. This was the immunoSEQ v3.0 assay at survey level. Here immunoSEQ multiplex PCR was the method, and the copy in TCRdb shows in-frame clones only, minus some. This sample has 23,000 or so clones, with 65% to 80% found just once. The sequenced sample was unsorted PBMCs, obtained 0.5 years after starting antiretroviral therapy. The receptors were sampled from a woman in her thirties or forties with HIV.

This clone was seen more than once but under ten times. The CDR3 DNA is TGTGCCAGCAGCGCGGCAGGGGGGGGAGAGACCCAGTACTTC. Translated, it gives CASSAAGGGETQYF. The chain employs TRBV5-4 and TRBJ2-5; D is possibly TRBD1 or TRBD2 (7 bases each). The V end was cut by 4 bases, the J end by 4 bases, with 14 bases between. Germline V gene lookup returns CDR1 SGHNT and CDR2 YYREEE (reference sequence). CDR3 size: 14 residues.

The table lists this clone with a count of one. The DNA for the CDR3 is TGTGCCAGCAGGTTTAGCGGGTGGGGAGGAAACAATGAGCAGTTCTTC. Protein: CASRFSGWGGNNEQFF. The chain couples TRBV13 to TRBJ2-1; 7 bases match TRBD2. Germline CDR1 reads PRHDT; CDR2 reads FYEKMQ (reference sequence). This CDR3 comprises 16 residues. V shed 6 bases and J 5 bases; nucleotides not matched to a gene: 13.

The V and J genes are TRBV5-4 and TRBJ1-1, with TRBD1 as a possible D gene (6 bases). Trimming took off 4 bases at V and 1 base at J, with 17 bases between the two ends. The CDR3 sequence is 16 residues long. The germline V gene encodes CDR1 SGHNT and CDR2 YYREEE (reference sequence). CDR3 region: CASSHSWGPGNTEAFF. The CDR3 DNA reads TGTGCCAGCAGCCATTCCTGGGGGCCGGGGAACACTGAAGCTTTCTTT. The full variable domain, its missing parts supplied by reference TRBV5-4 and TRBJ1-1, is ETGVTQSPTHLIKTRGQQVTLRCSSQSGHNTVSWYQQALGQGPQFIFQYYREEENGRGNFPPRFSGLQFPNYSSELNVNALELDDSALYLCASSHSWGPGNTEAFFGQGTRLTVV.

The gene calls are TRBV29-1 and TRBJ1-2; D not resolved. The V gene's germline CDR1 is SQVTM and CDR2 ANQGSEA. The V end lost 4 bases, the J end lost 0 bases, and 6 bases lay between the germline ends. This CDR3 comprises 12 residues. CDR3 in DNA: TGCAGCGTTGCCAGGTCTAACTATGGCTACACCTTC. It codes for CSVARSNYGYTF.

This chain uses TRBV7-9 with TRBJ1-1; TRBD1 aligns across 7 bases. Per germline, CDR1 SEHNR and CDR2 FQNEAQ (reference sequence). The CDR3 runs to 15 residues. The V and J ends lost 1 base and 5 bases, in that order; junction bases with no gene match: 7. CDR3 nucleotide sequence: TGTGCCAGCAGCTTAGGAAAAACAGGGGTTACTGAAGCTTTCTTT. Protein product: CASSLGKTGVTEAFF.

Here the CDR3 DNA reads TGTGCCAGCAGCTTAGAACCGACAGGGGGTACGGAGACCCAGTACTTC. It is translated as CASSLEPTGGTETQYF. This chain links TRBV7-9 with TRBJ2-5; 9 bases are shared with TRBD1. There are 16 residues in the CDR3. Germline assignment: CDR1 SEHNR and CDR2 FQNEAQ (reference sequence). The trim removed 1 base at V and 5 bases at J, leaving 8 bases unmatched. Full variable domain (outside the CDR3, taken from reference TRBV7-9 and TRBJ2-5): DTGVSQNPRHKITKRGQNVTFRCDPISEHNRLYWYRQTLGQGPEFLTYFQNEAQLEKSRLLSDRFSAERPKGSFSTLEIQRTEQGDSAMYLCASSLEPTGGTETQYFGPGTRLLVL.

This clone has a single count. The chain carries TRBV6-1 and TRBJ2-2; 7 bases are a match to TRBD2. The CDR3 is made up of 16 amino acids. V lost 2 bases to trimming and J lost 3 bases; unmatched junction nucleotides: 6. Germline CDR1 and CDR2: MNHNS and SASEGT. The CDR3 DNA sequence: TGTGCCAGCAGTGAAAGTCCCAGCGGGGACACCGGGGAGCTGTTTTTT. It yields the protein CASSESPSGDTGELFF.

This chain uses TRBV9 with TRBJ2-1, with 13 bases matching TRBD2. Per germline, CDR1 SGDLS and CDR2 YYNGEE. The CDR3 has 17 amino acids. The J segment lost 5 bases and the V segment lost 4 bases, leaving 9 bases of the junction unmatched. In DNA, the CDR3 is TGTGCCAGCAGCCCTACCGGACTAGCGGGGGACCACAATGAGCAGTTCTTC. It encodes CASSPTGLAGDHNEQFF.

The rearrangement links TRBV5-4 to TRBJ2-5, with 7 bases aligning to TRBD1. After removal of 2 bases from V and 5 bases from J, the junction contained 6 bases not matched to a gene. From germline, CDR1 is SGHNT and CDR2 YYREEE (reference sequence). This CDR3 has 14 amino acids. The CDR3 sequence is CASSFDTGVETQYF. CDR3 coding DNA: TGTGCCAGCAGCTTCGATACAGGGGTCGAGACCCAGTACTTC. The full variable domain, rest sourced from reference TRBV5-4 and TRBJ2-5, is ETGVTQSPTHLIKTRGQQVTLRCSSQSGHNTVSWYQQALGQGPQFIFQYYREEENGRGNFPPRFSGLQFPNYSSELNVNALELDDSALYLCASSFDTGVETQYFGPGTRLLVL.

The CDR3 nucleotides read TGCAGTGCAAAAGAGGGGATTCAGTACTTC. This sequence encodes CSAKEGIQYF. The genes are TRBV20-1 and TRBJ2-4; D possibly uses TRBD1 or TRBD2 (5 bases each). The CDR3 spans 10 residues. Germline V gives CDR1 DFQATT, CDR2 SNEGSKA (reference sequence). V was shortened by 6 bases and J by 10 bases, with 10 bases between the two germline ends.

The V call is TRBV5-1, the J call TRBJ2-2; either TRBD1 or TRBD2 may supply D (6 bases each). V lost 3 bases and J 3 bases, leaving 15 bases between the germline ends. Germline V gene data show CDR1 as SGHRS and CDR2 as YFSETQ. The CDR3 extends over 16 amino acids. CDR3 coding DNA: TGCGCCAGCAGCTCAAGAGGGGGGACGGACACCGGGGAGCTGTTTTTT. Residues: CASSSRGGTDTGELFF.

The rearrangement uses TRBV10-3 and TRBJ1-2; D not resolved. Germline V CDR1 and CDR2: ENHRY, SYGVKD. The CDR3 is 14 residues long. With 4 bases removed from V and 5 bases from J, the gap between germline ends came to 14 bases. The CDR3 bases are TGTGCCATCAGTGTTCCGGGTTGGAGGTATGGCTACACCTTC. As protein: CAISVPGWRYGYTF.

The rearrangement joins TRBV18 to TRBJ2-1; 10 bases agree with TRBD2. Germline-derived CDR1 and CDR2 are KGHSH and LQKENI. V shed 1 base and J 4 bases; nucleotides not matched to a gene: 4. The CDR3 runs to 16 residues. CDR3 sequence (DNA): TGTGCCAGCTCACCACTAGCGGGGGGCTCATACAATGAGCAGTTCTTC. Protein product: CASSPLAGGSYNEQFF.

The J gene is TRBJ2-1, the V gene TRBV5-1, with 7 bases fitting TRBD1. This CDR3 has 15 residues. Germline-derived CDR1 and CDR2 are SGHRS and YFSETQ. Trimming took 0 bases from V and 5 from J; bases not matched to a gene: 5. The CDR3 sequence: CASSLGTGENNEQFF. CDR3 in DNA: TGCGCCAGCAGCTTGGGGACAGGTGAAAACAATGAGCAGTTCTTC.

The chain recombines TRBV5-6 with TRBJ1-1; D possibly corresponds to TRBD1 (6 bases). The CDR3 length is 12 residues. Germline V gives CDR1 SGHDT, CDR2 YYEEEE. The V end lost 10 bases, the J end lost 1 base, and 11 bases lay between the germline ends. CDR3 region: CASSRGNTEAFF. CDR3 sequence (DNA): TGTGCCTCATCCAGGGGGAACACTGAAGCTTTCTTT.

The chain recombines TRBV10-3 with TRBJ1-2; 10 bases line up with TRBD1. CDR1 and CDR2 from the germline V gene are ENHRY and SYGVKD. The length of the CDR3 is 15 residues. Trimming took 6 bases from V and 1 from J; bases not matched to a gene: 5. This CDR3 reads CAIRTGTGVNYGYTF. The CDR3 region has the DNA TGTGCCATCAGGACCGGGACAGGGGTTAACTATGGCTACACCTTC.

This clone was seen just once. V is TRBV7-2 and J is TRBJ2-1; D is perhaps TRBD2 (5 bases). This CDR3 spans 16 amino acids. In germline, CDR1 is SGHTA, CDR2 FQGNSA. Trimming stripped 1 base from V and 2 bases from J, with 12 bases between. The CDR3: CASSLVVGRAYNEQFF. Here the CDR3 DNA reads TGTGCCAGCAGCTTAGTGGTGGGGAGAGCCTACAATGAGCAGTTCTTC.

This clone was found once. The rearrangement links TRBV28 to TRBJ2-3; TRBD2 matches at 10 bases. Looked up from germline, CDR1 is MDHEN and CDR2 is SYDVKM. This CDR3 is built from 15 residues. Trimming at V came to 7 bases and at J to 0 bases, leaving 4 bases not matched to a gene. For the CDR3, the DNA is TGTGCCAGCATGCAGCGGGGGGGTAGCACAGATACGCAGTATTTT. Protein sequence: CASMQRGGSTDTQYF.

The chain uses TRBV30 and TRBJ1-6; no firm D call. Trimming removed 1 base at V and 7 bases at J, with 5 bases between. Germline CDR1 and CDR2: GTSNPN and SVGIG (reference sequence). The CDR3 has 12 amino acids. CDR3 amino acids: CAWSDENSPLHF. The CDR3 bases are TGTGCCTGGAGTGATGAGAATTCACCCCTCCACTTT. Complete variable domain (other parts from reference TRBV30 and TRBJ1-6): SQTIHQWPATLVQPVGSPLSLECTVEGTSNPNLYWYRQAAGRGLQLLFYSVGIGQISSEVPQNLSASRPQDRQFILSSKKLLLSDSGFYLCAWSDENSPLHFGNGTRLTVT.

This clone turned up a few times. This chain joins TRBV6-5 and TRBJ2-7; D perhaps matches TRBD1 (7 bases). Germline V gene data show CDR1 as MNHEY and CDR2 as SVGAGI. The CDR3 loop spans 12 amino acids. V was shortened by 4 bases and J by 6 bases, with 10 bases between the two germline ends. The CDR3 loop reads CASSFRGVEQYF. The CDR3 DNA sequence: TGTGCCAGCAGTTTCAGGGGGGTCGAGCAGTACTTC.

The chain carries TRBV5-6 and TRBJ2-7; tentatively, D is TRBD1 (5 bases). The germline CDR1 and CDR2 sequences are SGHDT and YYEEEE. V gave up 0 bases and J gave up 1 base, with 11 bases separating them. This CDR3 has 15 residues. CDR3 loop: CASSLGVGDSYEQYF. The CDR3 nucleotides are TGTGCCAGCAGCTTGGGGGTAGGGGATTCCTACGAGCAGTACTTC.

The gene calls are TRBV30 and TRBJ1-2; 9 nucleotides match TRBD1. There are 15 residues in the CDR3. Trimming removed 3 bases from V and 8 bases from J; junction bases left unmatched: 13. CDR1 is GTSNPN, CDR2 SVGIG, per germline (reference sequence). The CDR3 nucleotides read TGTGCCTGGAGGCAAGGAGTACAGGGGGCGAGGGGCTACACCTTC. This translates into CAWRQGVQGARGYTF.

This chain joins TRBV27 and TRBJ2-1, with D unresolved. This CDR3 contains 13 residues. V lost 6 bases to trimming and J lost 5 bases, with 11 bases between them. CDR1 and CDR2 from the germline V gene are MNHEY and SMNVEV (reference sequence). This CDR3 reads CASSSGTHNEQFF. The CDR3, as DNA: TGTGCCAGCAGCTCAGGAACCCACAATGAGCAGTTCTTC.

The genes are TRBV5-1 and TRBJ1-1, with 11 bases that match TRBD1. This CDR3 region has 14 residues. The germline V gene has CDR1 SGHRS and CDR2 YFSETQ. V was clipped by 6 bases and J by 4 bases; unmatched bases: 5. For the CDR3, the DNA is TGCGCCAGCACTTCCGGGACAGGGGGCACTGAAGCTTTCTTT. This translates into CASTSGTGGTEAFF.

The J gene is TRBJ2-1, the V gene TRBV6-6; D is uncertain. Germline V lookup: CDR1 MNHNY, CDR2 SVGAGI (reference sequence). The CDR3 is 12 residues long. V lost 6 bases and J 5 bases, leaving 8 bases between the germline ends. CDR3 coding DNA: TGTGCCAGCAGCCTCAGAGACAATGAGCAGTTCTTC. Protein: CASSLRDNEQFF.

The chain joins TRBV6-1 to TRBJ1-5; D is perhaps TRBD1 (6 bases). This CDR3 is built from 15 residues. Germline loops: CDR1 MNHNS, CDR2 SASEGT. V was pared by 6 bases and J by 5 bases, with 17 bases between. CDR3 sequence: CASRSRGGGHQPQHF. DNA of the CDR3: TGTGCCAGCAGGTCAAGGGGGGGAGGGCATCAGCCCCAGCATTTT.

DNA for the CDR3: TGTGCCAGCAGCTTTTCGCCATTTCAAGGGAGATTAGAAGCTTTCTTT. It specifies CASSFSPFQGRLEAFF. This chain joins TRBV7-2 and TRBJ1-1, with D uncertain. The germline gives CDR1 SGHTA, CDR2 FQGNSA. The V end was cut by 3 bases, the J end by 8 bases, with 22 bases between. The CDR3 extends over 16 amino acids.